This T cell receptor beta chain was sequenced during a study of blood T cell repertoires in COVID-19. The assay was immunoSEQ multiplex PCR, and TCRdb's table has in-frame clones only and misses some. The sample contains hundreds of thousands of clones, about 86% of which appear only once. This receptor was obtained from a woman aged 45 to 65 with acute or convalescent COVID-19. Sequenced input: peripheral blood.

CDR3: CASTQDRVFNYGYTF. The CDR3 bases are TGTGCCAGCACCCAAGACAGGGTATTTAACTATGGCTACACCTTC. This sequence joins TRBV2 and TRBJ1-2, with TRBD1 identical over 7 bases. Looked up from germline, CDR1 is SNHLY and CDR2 is FYNNEI. This CDR3 has 15 residues. V shed 7 bases, J shed 1 base, and the junction held 9 bases outside the gene matches.